These T cell receptor beta chains were read from a single sample in a study of cytomegalovirus exposure and HLA in healthy donors. Using immunoSEQ multiplex PCR, the repertoire was profiled, and TCRdb retains in-frame clones only, with some absent. The sample lists 50,000 or so clones; 90% to 95% were seen once. Sequenced sample: PBMCs. Receptors originate from a woman in her 30s in good health and CMV-seronegative. The CDR3 runs from the conserved cysteine through the conserved F or W. D genes are given only for firm matches. Clone size is not always given. Where it is, it says once, few, many or a class for expanded clones.

abundance | len | j_gene | v_gene | d_gene | CDR3nt | CDR3aa
- | 16 | TRBJ2-5 | TRBV7-9 | TRBD1 | TGTGCCAGCAGCTCCCTCGCAGACAGGGGGCTGGGAACCCAGTACTTC | CASSSLADRGLGTQYF
- | 14 | TRBJ1-3 | TRBV7-2 | TRBD1 | TGTGCCAGCAGCTTACAGGGGGCTGGAAACACCATATATTTT | CASSLQGAGNTIYF
- | 14 | TRBJ1-4 | TRBV5-6 | - | TGTGCCAGCAGCTTGCAGGGACTAAGTGAAAAACTGTTTTTT | CASSLQGLSEKLFF
- | 12 | TRBJ2-3 | TRBV5-5 | - | TGTGCCAGCAGGACCGGCACAGATACGCAGTACTTT | CASRTGTDTQYF
- | 16 | TRBJ2-1 | TRBV9 | TRBD2 | TGTGCCAGCAGCGTAGAGCGGGGAGGAGGATACAATGAGCAGTTCTTC | CASSVERGGGYNEQFF
- | 16 | TRBJ2-5 | TRBV9 | TRBD2 | TGTGCCAGCAGCGTAGGTCTAGCGGGAGAATTGGACCCCCAGTACTTC | CASSVGLAGELDPQYF
- | 14 | TRBJ1-2 | TRBV5-1 | TRBD1 | TGCGCCAGCAGCTTCCGGGACAGGGACTATGGCTACACCTTC | CASSFRDRDYGYTF
- | 15 | TRBJ2-3 | TRBV9 | TRBD1 | TGTGCCAGCAGCGAGGTGAGGGGGCGGACAGATACGCAGTATTTT | CASSEVRGRTDTQYF
- | 15 | TRBJ1-2 | TRBV18 | - | TGTGCCAGCTCACCACAGGACTATCTGAACTATGGCTACACCTTC | CASSPQDYLNYGYTF
- | 18 | TRBJ2-4 | TRBV27 | TRBD1 | TGTGCCAGCAGTCTCTCAGGGGGCGCGAGTCCCGGGTTAAACATTCAGTACTTC | CASSLSGGASPGLNIQYF
- | 16 | TRBJ2-6 | TRBV29-1 | TRBD1 | TGCAGCGTTGGGGTCAGGGGGCTTTCTGGGGCCAACGTCCTGACTTTC | CSVGVRGLSGANVLTF
- | 14 | TRBJ1-5 | TRBV6-1 | - | TGTGCCAGCAGTGAAGCGGGCGGAGGCCAGCCCCAGCATTTT | CASSEAGGGQPQHF
- | 13 | TRBJ1-1 | TRBV10-3 | TRBD1 | TGTGCCATCAGTGGGACAGGGGGGGAGGAAGCTTTCTTT | CAISGTGGEEAFF
- | 12 | TRBJ2-5 | TRBV11-3 | - | TGTGCCAGCAAGGCTAGAGGGGAGACCCAGTACTTC | CASKARGETQYF
- | 13 | TRBJ1-3 | TRBV6-1 | - | TGTGCCAGCAGCCGAGGCGGGGGAAACACCATATATTTT | CASSRGGGNTIYF
once | 15 | TRBJ2-1 | TRBV27 | TRBD1 | TGTGCCAGCAGACACGGAGAGGGGGCGATCAATGAGCAGTTCTTC | CASRHGEGAINEQFF
- | 13 | TRBJ2-1 | TRBV11-1 | TRBD2 | TGTGCCAGCAGTTACGGGTCTAGCGGGGAGCAGTTCTTC | CASSYGSSGEQFF
once | 13 | TRBJ2-2 | TRBV4-3 | - | TGCGCCAGCAGCCCACTAGGTACCGGGGAGCTGTTTTTT | CASSPLGTGELFF
- | 15 | TRBJ2-7 | TRBV27 | TRBD1 | TGTGCCAGCAGCTTAGCCGCGACAGGGGTCGACGAGCAGTACTTC | CASSLAATGVDEQYF
- | 14 | TRBJ1-1 | TRBV5-1 | - | TGCGCCAGCAGCTTTCGGGTTGGGAACACTGAAGCTTTCTTT | CASSFRVGNTEAFF
- | 14 | TRBJ2-2 | TRBV28 | TRBD1 | TGTGCCATAGGGACAGGCGCGAACACCGGGGAGCTGTTTTTT | CAIGTGANTGELFF
- | 12 | TRBJ2-1 | TRBV12-5 | TRBD2 | TGTGCTACTAGCGGGAGATTGAATGAGCAGTTCTTC | CATSGRLNEQFF
once | 13 | TRBJ1-1 | TRBV6-5 | - | TGTGCCAGCAGTCGCCGAGAGAACACTGAAGCTTTCTTT | CASSRRENTEAFF
- | 16 | TRBJ1-3 | TRBV18 | - | TGTGCCAGCTCACCCCAGGACTCAAGCTCTGGAAACACCATATATTTT | CASSPQDSSSGNTIYF
once | 16 | TRBJ1-5 | TRBV7-2 | TRBD1 | TGTGCCACCTCCCCGACCCGGGACAGTAATTATCAGCCCCAGCATTTT | CATSPTRDSNYQPQHF